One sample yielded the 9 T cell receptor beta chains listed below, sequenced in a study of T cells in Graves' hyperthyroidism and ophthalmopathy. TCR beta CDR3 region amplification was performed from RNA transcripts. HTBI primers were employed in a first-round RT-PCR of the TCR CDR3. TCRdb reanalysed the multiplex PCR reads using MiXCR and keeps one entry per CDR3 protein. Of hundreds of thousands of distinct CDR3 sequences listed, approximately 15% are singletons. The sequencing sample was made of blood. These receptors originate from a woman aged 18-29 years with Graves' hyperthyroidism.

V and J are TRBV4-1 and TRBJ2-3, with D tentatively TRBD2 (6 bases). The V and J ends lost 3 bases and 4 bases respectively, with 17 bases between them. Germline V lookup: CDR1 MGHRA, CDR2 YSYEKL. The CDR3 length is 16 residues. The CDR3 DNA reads TGCGCCAGCAGCCAGCGTCTAGCGCCGACCCCAGATACGCAGTATTTT. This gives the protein CASSQRLAPTPDTQYF.

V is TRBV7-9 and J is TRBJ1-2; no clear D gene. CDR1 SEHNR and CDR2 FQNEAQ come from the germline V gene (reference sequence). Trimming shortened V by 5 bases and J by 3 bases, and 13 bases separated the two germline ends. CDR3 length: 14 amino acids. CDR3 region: CASSGVGGDYGYTF. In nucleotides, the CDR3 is TGTGCCAGCAGCGGGGTAGGTGGCGACTATGGCTACACCTTC.

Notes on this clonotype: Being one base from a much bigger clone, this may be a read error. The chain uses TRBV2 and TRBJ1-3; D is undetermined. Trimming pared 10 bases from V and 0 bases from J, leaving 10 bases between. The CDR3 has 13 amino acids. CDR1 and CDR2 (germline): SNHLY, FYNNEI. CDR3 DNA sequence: TGTGCCACCCAACAGTTCTCTGGAAACACCATATATTTT. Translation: CATQQFSGNTIYF.

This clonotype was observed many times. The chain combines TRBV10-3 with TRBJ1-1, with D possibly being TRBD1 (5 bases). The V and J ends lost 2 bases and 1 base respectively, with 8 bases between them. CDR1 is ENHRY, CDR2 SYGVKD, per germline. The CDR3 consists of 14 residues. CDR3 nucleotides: TGTGCCATCAGTGAGCCGGGGCCGAACACTGAAGCTTTCTTT. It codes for CAISEPGPNTEAFF.

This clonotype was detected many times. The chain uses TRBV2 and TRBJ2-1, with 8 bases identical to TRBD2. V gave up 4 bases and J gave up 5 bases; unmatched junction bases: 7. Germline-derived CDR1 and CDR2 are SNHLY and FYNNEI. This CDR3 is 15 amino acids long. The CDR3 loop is CASSARTGGNNEQFF. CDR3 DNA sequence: TGTGCCAGCAGTGCCCGGACGGGGGGGAACAATGAGCAGTTCTTC.

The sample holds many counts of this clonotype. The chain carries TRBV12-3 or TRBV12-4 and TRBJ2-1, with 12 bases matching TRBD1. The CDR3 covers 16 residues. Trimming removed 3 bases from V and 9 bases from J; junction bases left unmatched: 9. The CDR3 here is CASSLPRDRGRPEQFF. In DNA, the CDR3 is TGTGCCAGCAGTTTGCCCCGGGACAGGGGGCGGCCTGAGCAGTTCTTC.

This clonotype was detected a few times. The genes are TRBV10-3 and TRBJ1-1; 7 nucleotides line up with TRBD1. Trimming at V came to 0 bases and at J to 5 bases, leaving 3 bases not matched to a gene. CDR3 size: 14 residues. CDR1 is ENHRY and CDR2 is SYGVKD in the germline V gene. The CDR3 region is CAISESAGGTEAFF. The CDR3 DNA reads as TGTGCCATCAGTGAGTCGGCAGGGGGTACTGAAGCTTTCTTT.

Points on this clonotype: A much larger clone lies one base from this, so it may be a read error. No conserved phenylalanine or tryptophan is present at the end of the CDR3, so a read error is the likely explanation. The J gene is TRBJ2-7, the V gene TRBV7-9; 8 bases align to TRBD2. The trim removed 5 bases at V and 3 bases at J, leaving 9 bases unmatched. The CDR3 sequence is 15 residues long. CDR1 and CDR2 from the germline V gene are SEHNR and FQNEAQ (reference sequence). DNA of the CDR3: TGTGCCAGCAGCCTTAGCATTGCGGGGGGCTACGAGCAGTACTTA. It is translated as CASSLSIAGGYEQYL.

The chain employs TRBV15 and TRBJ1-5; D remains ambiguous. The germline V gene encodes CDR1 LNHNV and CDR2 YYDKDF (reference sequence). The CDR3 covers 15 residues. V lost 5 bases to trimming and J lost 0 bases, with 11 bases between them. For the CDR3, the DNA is TGTGCCACCAGCGGAGGAGGTAATAGCAATCAGCCCCAGCATTTT. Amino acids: CATSGGGNSNQPQHF.